This T cell receptor (beta chain) was recorded in a study of T cells in narcolepsy. This clone has only a few counts. The antigen is unknown. Measured with immunoSEQ multiplex PCR; TCRdb has only the in-frame clones, and not every one. The sample gives some 2,400 clones, under 30% of which show up once; about 20% is in the top ten. The CDR3 contains 15 residues. Trimming took off 2 bases at V and 4 bases at J, with 15 bases between the two ends. Germline CDR1 and CDR2: SGDLS and YYNGEE. The sample comprised cultured CD4+ T cells from cerebrospinal fluid. The rearrangement links TRBV9 to TRBJ1-1, with D uncertain. This clonotype was sampled from a human donor with narcolepsy. CDR3 in amino acids: CASSVEWGGGTEAFF. Written as DNA, the CDR3 is TGTGCCAGCAGCGTTGAATGGGGTGGTGGCACTGAAGCTTTCTTT.